This T cell receptor beta chain derives from a study of cytomegalovirus exposure and HLA in healthy donors. Sequencing used immunoSEQ multiplex PCR; TCRdb keeps in-frame clones, though not all of them. The table records over 150,000 clones, roughly 89% of them present only once. A word on this clone: Its antigen remains unknown.

Study-wide findings and caveats: In vitro checks showed that a few CMV-associated chains really do target CMV antigens. The study recorded 150 to 200 TCR beta chains that were cytomegalovirus-associated.

The CDR3 sequence is 13 residues long. The junction had 5 bases not matched to a gene; V was cut back by 8 bases and J by 5 bases. The V gene's germline CDR1 is MNHEY and CDR2 SMNVEV (reference sequence). The donors were members of the roughly 120-subject validation cohort (separate from the approximately 670-subject first cohort). The sequenced material came from PBMCs. The chain has TRBV27 and TRBJ1-5, with 8 bases that match TRBD1. The source is a young man in good health and CMV-seropositive. The CDR3 loop reads CASGQGPDQPQHF. DNA of the CDR3: TGTGCCAGCGGACAGGGCCCCGATCAGCCCCAGCATTTT.